This T cell receptor (beta chain) was observed in a study of shared clonotypes between healthy human individuals. Study details: A donor's plate count was three for CD4 naive and three for CD4 memory; CD8 naive had two and CD8 memory one.

The CDR3 contains 14 residues. Germline V gives CDR1 MDHEN, CDR2 SYDVKM. The ends were cut back, 7 bases at V and 4 bases at J, with 14 bases in the middle. Method: immunoSEQ multiplex PCR; TCRdb's copy keeps in-frame clones and lacks some. Among about 1.5 million clones listed, nearly 99% were seen once. The source is a man aged 30-40 years in good health. The specimen sequenced was naive CD4+ T cells sorted from blood. Described subset: CD45RA+ positively selected. J is TRBJ2-1 and V is TRBV28, with D possibly being TRBD2 (6 bases). CDR3 sequence: CASMSAGFYNEQFF. For the CDR3, the DNA is TGTGCCAGCATGTCCGCGGGATTTTACAATGAGCAGTTCTTC.